This TCR beta chain comes out of a study of T cells in Graves' hyperthyroidism and ophthalmopathy. Amplification of TCR beta CDR3 regions was performed using RNA transcripts as template. The HTBI primer set drove a first-round RT-PCR of the TCR CDR3. Using its own MiXCR run on the multiplex PCR reads, TCRdb lists one record per CDR3 protein. The sample holds 130,000 to 150,000 distinct CDR3 sequences, approximately 24% seen once. V was cut by 6 bases and J by 0 bases, with 6 bases left in between. This CDR3 is 14 amino acids long. Germline V gene data show CDR1 as SEHNR and CDR2 as FQNEAQ (reference sequence). This clonotype was seen many times.

The source is a woman aged 45-65 years with Graves' hyperthyroidism that later progressed to Graves' ophthalmopathy. The chain uses TRBV7-9 and TRBJ2-6; unclear D gene. Sequenced sample: blood. CDR3 protein: CASSWGSGANVLTF. CDR3 coding DNA: TGTGCCAGCAGTTGGGGCTCTGGGGCCAACGTCCTGACTTTC.